The following is a T cell receptor beta chain sequence with its context. The antigen this receptor binds is unknown. It has no much larger one-base neighbor in the sample; base qualities were not kept. The data were obtained in a study of blood T cell repertoires in COVID-19 (dated by TCRdb to the early 2020s). In terms of the full investigation: Samples covering the acute and convalescent phases of COVID-19 were provided by collaborators in the United States, Italy and Spain. The repertoires were released in a freely available public database meant as a resource for research on the immune response to SARS-CoV-2. Where available, HLA class I and class II types were taken from metadata supplied by the sample provider and were not determined by assay-based typing. Nearly every sample came with metadata listing a de-identified subject ID, COVID-19 status, age in years and sex. The prospective study material was composed of cDNA or gDNA derived from T cells, B-cell-depleted T cells, or PBMCs. Samples were obtained from the ongoing ImmuneRACE study (first 160 participants) and from approximately 1,200 subjects provided by 6 global collaborators. Subjects who had been exposed to COVID-19, were actively infected with it, or had recovered from it provided the deeply sampled blood TCRbeta repertoires that made up the dataset. The paper's findings and limits, for the study overall: The quantity of clinical and demographic metadata differed by source and by participant and was supplied without curation.

The CDR3 holds 16 amino acids from the cysteine to the phenylalanine. Here the CDR3 DNA is all that survives: 48 bases in frame from base 1. CDR1 and CDR2, per the germline V gene, are SGDLS and YYNGEE. The trim is 2 bases for V and 4 bases for J, with a gap of 16 bases between the germline ends. A second Seattle source provided samples from volunteer blood donors who had recovered from COVID-19. Collaborating institutions collected whole blood in K2EDTA tubes following their own protocols. For TCRbeta analysis, collaborators shipped samples in one of three forms: frozen whole blood, isolated PBMCs, or DNA extracted from either of those sample types. TCRbeta CDR3 regions were amplified from genomic DNA using the immunoSEQ Assay, a bias-controlled multiplex PCR. Regarding the original processing steps: Nucleated cell counts per sample were estimated from amplification of reference gene primers within the assay. To quantify the absolute abundance of each unique TCRbeta CDR3 rearrangement, sequence reads were collapsed and filtered. Productive Simpson clonality was computed per sample as the square root of Simpson's diversity index over productive rearrangements. The source is immuneACCESS, and TCRdb retained only in-frame sequences with V and J called. Part of the clones is not carried over; for the studies checked, unresolved V genes explain less than half of this, and the remainder is unexplained. The V and J calls and clone size come from that table; D and trimming were worked out from the DNA. The sample profile shows approximately 350,000 clones; about 93% of them were found once. The biggest ten clones account for under 3.5% of the sample.

The receptor was derived from a woman aged 18-29 years who had recovered from COVID-19. Here the chain combines TRBV9 and TRBJ2-1; the D segment could be TRBD2, given 7 matching bases. Sequencing was performed on peripheral blood. CDR3 reads: CASSVASGGRYNEQFF. Read as DNA, the sequence is TGTGCCAGCAGCGTTGCGTCGGGGGGCAGGTACAATGAGCAGTTCTTC.